These 29 T cell receptor beta chains share one sample of origin, sequenced in a study of blood T cell repertoires in COVID-19. Clones were read by immunoSEQ multiplex PCR, and TCRdb kept only the in-frame ones, dropping some. In the table there are 360,000 or so clones, approximately 89% of which are singletons. Sample: peripheral blood. The receptors were sampled from a woman in her fifties or sixties with COVID-19, enrolled during active disease.

V gene TRBV6-5 combines with J gene TRBJ2-7; D unresolved. The CDR3 is 11 amino acids. The germline gives CDR1 MNHEY, CDR2 SVGAGI. V was clipped by 6 bases and J by 4 bases, with 7 bases between them. CDR3 nucleotides: TGTGCCAGCAGCCGACAATACGAGCAGTACTTC. Amino acids: CASSRQYEQYF.

The sample holds one count of this clone. The chain recombines TRBV30 with TRBJ1-2; D remains unclear. Germline assignment: CDR1 GTSNPN and CDR2 SVGIG (reference sequence). This CDR3 spans 13 amino acids. The V gene lost 0 bases and the J gene lost 4 bases, with 9 bases spanning the gap. The CDR3 DNA sequence: TGTGCCTGGAGTGTGGGCAGAGCCTATGGCTACACCTTC. Its protein is CAWSVGRAYGYTF.

The chain recombines TRBV15 with TRBJ1-6; D possibly corresponds to TRBD1 (6 bases). From germline, CDR1 is LNHNV and CDR2 YYDKDF (reference sequence). The V end was cut by 4 bases, the J end by 7 bases, with 14 bases between. The CDR3 contains 15 residues. This chain's CDR3 is CATSKPQGRNSPLHF. CDR3 nucleotide sequence: TGTGCCACCAGCAAACCTCAGGGGCGAAATTCACCCCTCCACTTT.

The chain joins TRBV5-5 to TRBJ1-2; D possibly corresponds to TRBD1 (6 bases). V lost 3 bases to trimming and J lost 7 bases, with 16 bases between them. Germline V gene data show CDR1 as SGHKS and CDR2 as YYEKEE (reference sequence). CDR3 length equals 14 residues. The CDR3 bases are TGTGCCAGCAGCTGGAGAGGGGGATTATTTGGCTACACCTTC. Translated: CASSWRGGLFGYTF.

This chain joins TRBV5-8 and TRBJ2-5; D is perhaps TRBD1 (6 bases). Germline V CDR1 and CDR2: SGHTS, YDEGEE. The CDR3 totals 16 residues. The ends were cut back, 0 bases at V and 1 base at J, with 13 bases in the middle. CDR3 sequence: CASSLGDLTGQETQYF. CDR3 nucleotides: TGTGCCAGCAGCTTGGGGGATCTGACAGGCCAAGAGACCCAGTACTTC.

The chain recombines TRBV6-5 with TRBJ1-1, with D maybe TRBD1 (6 bases). CDR1 and CDR2 from the germline V gene are MNHEY and SVGAGI. The length of the CDR3 is 14 residues. V was trimmed by 8 bases and J by 4 bases, leaving 17 bases between them. The CDR3 region is CASASVWTVTEAFF. For the CDR3, the DNA is TGTGCCAGCGCCTCCGTCTGGACAGTCACTGAAGCTTTCTTT.

The chain joins TRBV11-2 to TRBJ1-1; D is possibly TRBD1 (5 bases). This CDR3 is 13 amino acids long. From germline, CDR1 is SGHAT and CDR2 FQNNGV. V dropped 6 bases and J dropped 1 base, with 9 bases sitting between them. The CDR3 sequence is CASRIGENTEAFF. The CDR3 nucleotides read TGTGCCAGCAGAATAGGGGAGAACACTGAAGCTTTCTTT.

V usage is TRBV7-9 and J usage is TRBJ2-7; 8 bases line up with TRBD1. Germline CDR1 reads SEHNR; CDR2 reads FQNEAQ (reference sequence). The CDR3 covers 15 residues. The V and J ends lost 1 base and 3 bases, in that order; junction bases with no gene match: 5. CDR3 in DNA: TGTGCCAGCAGCTTAGTTCCTACAGGGGGCTACGAGCAGTACTTC. It yields the protein CASSLVPTGGYEQYF. The variable domain in full, with the rest retrieved from reference TRBV7-9 and TRBJ2-7, is DTGVSQNPRHKITKRGQNVTFRCDPISEHNRLYWYRQTLGQGPEFLTYFQNEAQLEKSRLLSDRFSAERPKGSFSTLEIQRTEQGDSAMYLCASSLVPTGGYEQYFGPGTRLTVT.

Written as DNA, the CDR3 is TGTGCCAGCAGTCCCAGGATAGCGAGACTCACCAATGAGCAGTTCTTC. Protein: CASSPRIARLTNEQFF. The chain employs TRBV7-3 and TRBJ2-1; tentatively, D is TRBD2 (5 bases). In germline, CDR1 is SGHTA, CDR2 FQGTGA. This CDR3 comprises 16 residues. V was clipped by 6 bases and J by 6 bases, with 21 bases between them.

The chain carries TRBV27 and TRBJ2-1; 9 bases match TRBD2. In germline, CDR1 is MNHEY, CDR2 SMNVEV (reference sequence). The CDR3 length is 13 residues. The V segment lost 6 bases and the J segment 6 bases; nucleotides outside the gene matches: 3. This CDR3 is CASRRGGTNEQFF. The DNA for the CDR3 is TGTGCCAGCAGGCGGGGGGGCACCAATGAGCAGTTCTTC.

Comment on this clone: The same CDR3 also results from other DNA sequences found in this sample. V usage is TRBV5-1 and J usage is TRBJ1-4; 10 bases are shared with TRBD1. CDR1 and CDR2 from the germline V gene are SGHRS and YFSETQ. The CDR3 is 14 residues long. V was pared by 4 bases and J by 7 bases, with 4 bases of the junction left unmatched. DNA of the CDR3: TGCGCCAGCAGCCCAGGACAGGGGGGTGAAAAACTGTTTTTT. Amino acids: CASSPGQGGEKLFF.

V gene TRBV28 combines with J gene TRBJ2-7, with unresolved D. V was cut by 1 base and J by 3 bases, with 10 bases left in between. This CDR3 is 14 amino acids long. The germline V gene has CDR1 MDHEN and CDR2 SYDVKM. CDR3 coding DNA: TGTGCCAGCAGTTTATTGCGGCAGAGCTACGAGCAGTACTTC. This encodes CASSLLRQSYEQYF.

The chain joins TRBV5-4 to TRBJ2-3; 7 bases match TRBD2. Germline CDR1 reads SGHNT; CDR2 reads YYREEE (reference sequence). This CDR3 is built from 15 residues. The V segment lost 4 bases and the J segment 4 bases; nucleotides outside the gene matches: 9. DNA for the CDR3: TGTGCCAGCAGCCCCCGGACTAGTCATCCAGATACGCAGTATTTT. This translates into CASSPRTSHPDTQYF.

The genes are TRBV5-5 and TRBJ2-1, with D tentatively TRBD1 (6 bases). CDR3 length: 17 residues. Germline assignment: CDR1 SGHKS and CDR2 YYEKEE (reference sequence). The germline V and J ends were trimmed by 0 bases and 7 bases, with 20 bases remaining between them. CDR3 region: CASSLEDGNPRGNEQFF. The CDR3, as DNA: TGTGCCAGCAGCTTGGAAGATGGAAACCCCAGGGGAAATGAGCAGTTCTTC.

The chain links TRBV10-1 to TRBJ2-2; 9 bases are shared with TRBD1. The CDR3 sequence is 19 residues long. Germline trimming cut 4 bases from V and 0 bases from J; bases unmatched to any gene: 12. The V gene's germline CDR1 is WNHNN and CDR2 SYGVQD (reference sequence). Here the CDR3 reads CASSVGGPGQGPNTGELFF. CDR3 in DNA: TGCGCCAGCAGTGTTGGCGGACCGGGACAGGGCCCGAACACCGGGGAGCTGTTTTTT.

The genes are TRBV12-5 and TRBJ2-7, with a weak D call TRBD1 (6 bases). This CDR3 comprises 13 residues. V was shortened by 7 bases and J by 4 bases, with 14 bases between the two germline ends. Germline V gene sequence: CDR1 LGHNT, CDR2 FRNRAP. CDR3 sequence: CASAPGTLYEQYF. CDR3 DNA sequence: TGTGCTAGTGCCCCGGGGACATTATACGAGCAGTACTTC.

The chain carries TRBV3-1 (or the pseudogene TRBV3-2) and TRBJ1-2; D uncertain. Trimming pared 0 bases from V and 6 bases from J, leaving 14 bases between. Germline V CDR1 and CDR2: LGHDT, YNNKEL (reference sequence). The CDR3 is made up of 15 amino acids. CDR3 loop: CASSQDRRVLNGYTF. In DNA form, the CDR3 reads TGTGCCAGCAGCCAAGATAGGAGAGTACTAAATGGCTACACCTTC.

This sequence joins TRBV7-3 and TRBJ1-1; 10 nucleotides match TRBD1. The length of the CDR3 is 13 residues. The J segment lost 4 bases and the V segment lost 5 bases, leaving 1 base of the junction unmatched. Germline V gene lookup returns CDR1 SGHTA and CDR2 FQGTGA. CDR3 amino acids: CASSRDRGTEAFF. The CDR3 DNA reads TGTGCCAGCAGCCGGGACAGGGGCACTGAAGCTTTCTTT.

This chain joins TRBV10-1 and TRBJ1-6; D is unclear. The germline V gene has CDR1 WNHNN and CDR2 SYGVQD (reference sequence). The germline V and J ends were trimmed by 4 bases and 10 bases, with 11 bases remaining between them. The CDR3 consists of 13 residues. CDR3 nucleotide sequence: TGCGCCAGCAGTGCTGCGGGAAGATCACCCCTCCACTTT. It is translated as CASSAAGRSPLHF.

V and J are TRBV5-1 and TRBJ1-4, with a tentative D call TRBD1 (6 bases). The CDR3 length is 15 residues. Germline CDR1 SGHRS, CDR2 YFSETQ. Trimming cost V 2 bases and J 7 bases, with 15 bases left between them. The CDR3 sequence: CASSLTTGSGEKLFF. For the CDR3, the DNA is TGCGCCAGCAGCTTAACCACAGGGTCGGGTGAAAAACTGTTTTTT. Based on the CDR3 plus reference TRBV5-1 and TRBJ1-4, the full variable domain is KAGVTQTPRYLIKTRGQQVTLSCSPISGHRSVSWYQQTPGQGLQFLFEYFSETQRNKGNFPGRFSGRQFSNSRSEMNVSTLELGDSALYLCASSLTTGSGEKLFFGSGTQLSVL.

The V and J genes are TRBV4-1 and TRBJ2-5, with D tentatively TRBD2 (5 bases). V lost 2 bases to trimming and J lost 2 bases, with 12 bases between them. CDR1 and CDR2 (germline): MGHRA, YSYEKL. The CDR3 loop spans 15 amino acids. CDR3 coding DNA: TGCGCCAGCAGCCAAAGGTCGGGGTGGCAAGAGACCCAGTACTTC. Translation: CASSQRSGWQETQYF.

The chain employs TRBV7-2 and TRBJ2-1, with D possibly matching TRBD2 (6 bases). This CDR3 has 16 residues. Trimming took off 7 bases at V and 5 bases at J, with 21 bases between the two ends. From germline, CDR1 is SGHTA and CDR2 FQGNSA. CDR3 loop: CASTPGGALRDNEQFF. The CDR3 DNA is TGTGCCAGCACCCCCGGAGGGGCGCTCCGTGACAATGAGCAGTTCTTC.

The J gene is TRBJ1-5, the V gene TRBV6-5; no clear D gene. From germline, CDR1 is MNHEY and CDR2 SVGAGI. This CDR3 contains 15 residues. Trimming cost V 2 bases and J 0 bases, with 8 bases left between them. The CDR3 sequence is CASSYGGFSNQPQHF. CDR3 sequence (DNA): TGTGCCAGCAGTTACGGAGGGTTTAGCAATCAGCCCCAGCATTTT.

The chain combines TRBV19 with TRBJ1-1; D not certain. Germline V gene data show CDR1 as LNHDA and CDR2 as SQIVND (reference sequence). The CDR3 totals 14 residues. Trimming cost V 6 bases and J 0 bases, with 11 bases left between them. Here the CDR3 reads CASSTRTVNTEAFF. The CDR3 DNA follows: TGTGCCAGTAGCACTAGGACGGTGAACACTGAAGCTTTCTTT. Combining the CDR3 with reference TRBV19 and TRBJ1-1 gives the whole variable domain DGGITQSPKYLFRKEGQNVTLSCEQNLNHDAMYWYRQDPGQGLRLIYYSQIVNDFQKGDIAEGYSVSREKKESFPLTVTSAQKNPTAFYLCASSTRTVNTEAFFGQGTRLTVV.

This clone was counted a few times. The chain combines TRBV2 with TRBJ1-1; tentative D call: TRBD1 (6 bases). The CDR3 extends over 11 amino acids. The germline V gene encodes CDR1 SNHLY and CDR2 FYNNEI. V lost 5 bases and J 8 bases, leaving 9 bases between the germline ends. CDR3 residues: CASSRTEEAFF. Written as DNA, the CDR3 is TGTGCCAGCAGTCGGACAGAAGAAGCTTTCTTT. The full variable domain, its missing parts supplied by reference TRBV2 and TRBJ1-1, is EPEVTQTPSHQVTQMGQEVILRCVPISNHLYFYWYRQILGQKVEFLVSFYNNEISEKSEIFDDQFSVERPDGSNFTLKIRSTKLEDSAMYFCASSRTEEAFFGQGTRLTVV.

The chain is built from TRBV6-5 and TRBJ1-2; the match to TRBD1 covers 7 bases. J lost 2 bases, V lost 4 bases, and 4 bases had no gene match. The CDR3 is 14 residues long. CDR1 is MNHEY and CDR2 is SVGAGI in the germline V gene. The CDR3 nucleotides read TGTGCCAGCAGTTTCCGGGGACAGAACTATGGCTACACCTTC. Protein: CASSFRGQNYGYTF.

V and J are TRBV19 and TRBJ1-2; a weak D match, TRBD1 (5 bases). The CDR3 spans 13 residues. Looked up from germline, CDR1 is LNHDA and CDR2 is SQIVND (reference sequence). V shed 4 bases and J shed 5 bases, with 11 bases lying between them. The CDR3 DNA is TGTGCCAGTAGTAAAGACAGAAATTATGGCTACACCTTC. Amino acid sequence: CASSKDRNYGYTF. Based on the CDR3 plus reference TRBV19 and TRBJ1-2, the full variable domain is DGGITQSPKYLFRKEGQNVTLSCEQNLNHDAMYWYRQDPGQGLRLIYYSQIVNDFQKGDIAEGYSVSREKKESFPLTVTSAQKNPTAFYLCASSKDRNYGYTFGSGTRLTVV.

This clone was seen a handful of times. The V call is TRBV19, the J call TRBJ2-1; TRBD2 aligns across 7 bases. The ends lost 6 bases at V and 2 bases at J; junction bases unmatched: 10. This CDR3 comprises 16 residues. Germline CDR1 is LNHDA and CDR2 is SQIVND (reference sequence). Here the CDR3 reads CASSGGSSGTYNEQFF. Here the CDR3 DNA reads TGTGCCAGTAGCGGGGGGTCTAGCGGAACCTACAATGAGCAGTTCTTC.

Only one count was recorded for this clone. CDR3 in amino acids: CASSGAGGGSQPQHF. The CDR3 nucleotides are TGTGCCAGCAGCGGAGCGGGGGGGGGATCTCAGCCCCAGCATTTT. This chain connects TRBV7-2 to TRBJ1-5; possible D gene TRBD1, 5 bases. Looked up from germline, CDR1 is SGHTA and CDR2 is FQGNSA. Trimming shortened V by 5 bases and J by 6 bases, and 17 bases separated the two germline ends. This CDR3 has 15 residues.